The 22 T cell receptor beta chains presented below share a single source sample, sequenced in a study of a mutant IDH1 vaccine in newly diagnosed glioma. This sample's time point: week 35, safety follow-up. Vaccine doses each comprised 300 ug of mutant IDH1 20-mer peptide, with topical imiquimod. Which antigens these TCRs recognize remains unknown. Repertoires were generated with immunoSEQ multiplex PCR, while TCRdb's copy carries only in-frame clones and drops some. The table shows 45,000 to 50,000 clones, with more than 75% occurring only once. The source was PBMCs, collected from a glioma patient whose treatment included an IDH1 peptide vaccine. The receptors were sampled from a middle-aged woman with glioma.

V and J are TRBV6-6 and TRBJ2-7; D is perhaps TRBD1 (6 bases). The CDR3 is 14 residues long. Germline assignment: CDR1 MNHNY and CDR2 SVGAGI (reference sequence). Trimming left V 6 bases short and J 0 bases short, with 12 bases between. CDR3 sequence: CASSSRGGSYEQYF. The CDR3 nucleotides read TGTGCCAGCAGCTCTCGAGGGGGCTCCTACGAGCAGTACTTC.

The chain links TRBV5-6 to TRBJ1-6; 7 positions match TRBD1. The length of the CDR3 is 17 residues. V lost 4 bases and J lost 0; bases outside the gene matches: 7. Germline loops: CDR1 SGHDT, CDR2 YYEEEE. The CDR3 DNA reads TGTGCCAGCAGCGACAGGGAGGCGAGCTCCTATAATTCACCCCTCCACTTT. As protein: CASSDREASSYNSPLHF.

The chain combines TRBV29-1 with TRBJ2-1, with 10 nucleotides matching TRBD2. Trimming took 4 bases from V and 5 from J; bases not matched to a gene: 5. This CDR3 has 14 residues. Germline V CDR1 and CDR2: SQVTM, ANQGSEA. This CDR3 is CSVGSGLANNEQFF. In DNA, the CDR3 is TGCAGCGTTGGGTCGGGACTAGCGAACAATGAGCAGTTCTTC.

The CDR3 DNA is TGTGCCAGCAGCCCAGGACTCAACAATGAGCAGTTCTTC. Protein product: CASSPGLNNEQFF. The chain employs TRBV13 and TRBJ2-1; tentative D call: TRBD2 (5 bases). The CDR3 contains 13 residues. V was cut by 5 bases and J by 5 bases, with 10 bases left in between. CDR1 PRHDT and CDR2 FYEKMQ come from the germline V gene (reference sequence). Based on the CDR3 plus reference TRBV13 and TRBJ2-1, the full variable domain is AAGVIQSPRHLIKEKRETATLKCYPIPRHDTVYWYQQGPGQDPQFLISFYEKMQSDKGSIPDRFSAQQFSDYHSELNMSSLELGDSALYFCASSPGLNNEQFFGPGTRLTVL.

This sequence joins TRBV7-9 and TRBJ2-7; 8 positions agree with TRBD1. Germline lookup yields CDR1 SEHNR and CDR2 FQNEAQ (reference sequence). CDR3 length: 16 residues. V lost 4 bases to trimming and J lost 4 bases; unmatched junction nucleotides: 12. This CDR3 reads CASSWGSTGGMYEQYF. The CDR3 nucleotides read TGTGCCAGCAGCTGGGGTTCAACAGGGGGAATGTACGAGCAGTACTTC.

CDR3 sequence (DNA): TGTGCCAGCAGTTTCTCAGGGAATAGTTATTCACCCCTCCACTTT. It specifies CASSFSGNSYSPLHF. The chain recombines TRBV6-5 with TRBJ1-6; a possible D gene is TRBD1 (5 bases). Trimming removed 4 bases at V and 8 bases at J, with 15 bases between. Germline CDR1 and CDR2: MNHEY and SVGAGI. CDR3 size: 15 residues.

The chain joins TRBV5-1 to TRBJ1-3, with a weak D call TRBD1 (6 bases). The CDR3 covers 19 residues. Deletions cut 0 bases from V and 2 bases from J, with 21 bases between. Germline CDR1 SGHRS, CDR2 YFSETQ. The chain's CDR3 is CASSLGPTRGISPGNTIYF. CDR3 bases: TGCGCCAGCAGCTTGGGGCCGACCAGGGGCATTTCTCCTGGAAACACCATATATTTT.

CDR3: CASSLTASSPEAFF. CDR3 nucleotides: TGTGCCAGCTCACTCACCGCCAGTTCTCCTGAAGCTTTCTTT. V is TRBV18 and J is TRBJ1-1; D gene ambiguous. This CDR3 is built from 14 residues. Germline-derived CDR1 and CDR2 are KGHSH and LQKENI. V dropped 4 bases and J dropped 6 bases, with 15 bases sitting between them.

This sequence joins TRBV6-1 and TRBJ2-5; the match to TRBD2 covers 13 bases. V shed 4 bases and J 3 bases; nucleotides not matched to a gene: 2. Germline CDR1 reads MNHNS; CDR2 reads SASEGT. CDR3 length: 15 residues. In DNA form, the CDR3 reads TGTGCCAGCAGTGCAGGGACTAGCGGGGAAGAGACCCAGTACTTC. Residues: CASSAGTSGEETQYF.

CDR3 amino acids: CASSQGGPWMQPQHF. In DNA form, the CDR3 reads TGTGCCAGCAGCCAGGGGGGGCCATGGATGCAGCCCCAGCATTTT. The gene calls are TRBV7-6 and TRBJ1-5, with 7 bases matching TRBD1. Germline V CDR1 and CDR2: SGHVS, FNYEAQ. V lost 5 bases, J lost 7 bases, and 11 bases stayed unmatched. The CDR3 consists of 15 residues.

V and J are TRBV6-1 and TRBJ1-2; 11 positions match TRBD1. V lost 7 bases to trimming and J lost 8 bases; unmatched junction nucleotides: 6. CDR3 size: 13 residues. From germline, CDR1 is MNHNS and CDR2 SASEGT. This chain's CDR3 is CASTLDRGRGYTF. CDR3 in DNA: TGTGCCAGCACCCTGGACAGGGGGCGCGGCTACACCTTC.

The chain links TRBV7-9 to TRBJ2-5; D is ambiguous. The CDR3 is made up of 14 amino acids. The germline gives CDR1 SEHNR, CDR2 FQNEAQ (reference sequence). The ends were cut back, 3 bases at V and 5 bases at J, with 13 bases in the middle. Here the CDR3 reads CASSFRSNKETQYF. The CDR3 DNA sequence: TGTGCCAGCAGCTTCAGGAGTAATAAGGAGACCCAGTACTTC.

The chain employs TRBV5-4 and TRBJ2-3, with 8 bases identical to TRBD2. V lost 5 bases to trimming and J lost 6 bases; unmatched junction nucleotides: 11. This CDR3 comprises 15 residues. CDR1 SGHNT and CDR2 YYREEE come from the germline V gene (reference sequence). The CDR3, as DNA: TGTGCCAGCAGTTCGGGACTAGTGGGTTCCGATACGCAGTATTTT. This gives the protein CASSSGLVGSDTQYF.

The V gene is TRBV7-2, the J gene TRBJ2-7, with a tentative D call TRBD1 (5 bases). The germline CDR1 and CDR2 sequences are SGHTA and FQGNSA. V shed 4 bases and J shed 3 bases, with 16 bases lying between them. There are 15 residues in the CDR3. The CDR3 DNA sequence: TGTGCCAGCAGCTCGAGCAGGGTGACCATCTACGAGCAGTACTTC. Its translation is CASSSSRVTIYEQYF.

The genes are TRBV30 and TRBJ1-2; 7 nucleotides align to TRBD1. The length of the CDR3 is 13 residues. V shed 3 bases, J shed 2 bases, and the junction held 3 bases outside the gene matches. The germline V gene has CDR1 GTSNPN and CDR2 SVGIG (reference sequence). This CDR3 reads CAWRQGSNYGYTF. The CDR3 coding sequence is TGTGCCTGGAGACAGGGGTCAAACTATGGCTACACCTTC.

The chain joins TRBV5-1 to TRBJ1-3; no clear D gene. The CDR3 totals 13 residues. V lost 5 bases, J lost 1 base, and 7 bases lay in between. CDR1 and CDR2 from the germline V gene are SGHRS and YFSETQ. DNA for the CDR3: TGCGCCAGCAGTTTAGGGTCTGGAAACACCATATATTTT. This codes for CASSLGSGNTIYF.

The genes are TRBV2 and TRBJ2-7; TRBD2 agrees at 13 bases. V lost 6 bases to trimming and J lost 5 bases; unmatched junction nucleotides: 7. The CDR3 is 15 residues long. Germline V gene sequence: CDR1 SNHLY, CDR2 FYNNEI. This chain's CDR3 is CASSKLAGGPNEQYF. CDR3 in DNA: TGTGCCAGCAGCAAACTAGCGGGGGGGCCCAACGAGCAGTACTTC.

V and J are TRBV27 and TRBJ2-1; 7 bases match TRBD2. The CDR3 has 12 residues. The V gene's germline CDR1 is MNHEY and CDR2 SMNVEV (reference sequence). Trimming removed 7 bases from V and 8 bases from J; junction bases left unmatched: 5. The chain's CDR3 is CASMRGSDEQFF. The DNA for the CDR3 is TGTGCCAGCATGCGGGGGTCTGATGAGCAGTTCTTC.

The chain couples TRBV6-5 to TRBJ1-2, with unresolved D. In germline, CDR1 is MNHEY, CDR2 SVGAGI. Trimming pared 0 bases from V and 2 bases from J, leaving 7 bases between. This CDR3 is 14 amino acids long. CDR3 residues: CASSYSRQNYGYTF. Written as DNA, the CDR3 is TGTGCCAGCAGTTACTCGAGGCAGAACTATGGCTACACCTTC.

J is TRBJ1-4 and V is TRBV5-1; tentatively, D is TRBD1 (5 bases). V shed 0 bases and J shed 2 bases, with 11 bases lying between them. CDR1 and CDR2 (germline): SGHRS, YFSETQ. The CDR3 sequence is 16 residues long. The CDR3 loop reads CASSLGAGTTNEKLFF. The CDR3 DNA is TGCGCCAGCAGCTTGGGGGCAGGGACCACTAATGAAAAACTGTTTTTT.

Turning to this clone: Mismatch with germline at one junction end may stem from a read error. V and J are TRBV5-1 and TRBJ2-7, with 12 nucleotides matching TRBD1. Germline loops: CDR1 SGHRS, CDR2 YFSETQ. The CDR3 spans 16 residues. CDR3 loop: CASSLGGTGGSSEQYF. For the CDR3, the DNA is TGCGCCAGCAGCTTGGGCGGGACAGGGGGCTCCTCCGAGCAGTACTTC. Using reference TRBV5-1 and TRBJ2-7 for the parts outside the CDR3, the full variable domain is KAGVTQTPRYLIKTRGQQVTLSCSPISGHRSVSWYQQTPGQGLQFLFEYFSETQRNKGNFPGRFSGRQFSNSRSEMNVSTLELGDSALYLCASSLGGTGGSSEQYFGPGTRLTVT.

This clone showed up just once. J is TRBJ2-7 and V is TRBV7-9; D is perhaps TRBD1 (5 bases). CDR3 length equals 14 residues. Germline-derived CDR1 and CDR2 are SEHNR and FQNEAQ (reference sequence). Trimming removed 3 bases at V and 7 bases at J, with 16 bases between. For the CDR3, the DNA is TGTGCCAGCAGCTTGTACCAGGGTCCAGCGGAGCAGTACTTC. Its translation: CASSLYQGPAEQYF.